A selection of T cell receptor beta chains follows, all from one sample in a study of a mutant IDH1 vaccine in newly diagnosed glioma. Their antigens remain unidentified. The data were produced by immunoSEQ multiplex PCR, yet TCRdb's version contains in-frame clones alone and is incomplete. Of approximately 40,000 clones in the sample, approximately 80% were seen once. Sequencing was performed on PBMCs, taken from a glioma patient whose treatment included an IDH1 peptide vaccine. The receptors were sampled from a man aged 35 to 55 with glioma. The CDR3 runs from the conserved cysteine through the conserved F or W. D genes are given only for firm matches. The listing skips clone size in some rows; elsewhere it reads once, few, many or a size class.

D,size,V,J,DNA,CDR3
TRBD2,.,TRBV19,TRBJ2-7,TGTGCCAGTAGTGCGAGACTAGCGTCACCCGAGCAGTACTTC,CASSARLASPEQYF
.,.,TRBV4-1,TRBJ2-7,TGCGCCAGCAGCCAAGATTGGGGTTACTCCCTGGGATACGAGCAGTACTTC,CASSQDWGYSLGYEQYF
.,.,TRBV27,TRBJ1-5,TGTGCCAGCAGTTTCCGGGGGAATCAGCCCCAGCATTTT,CASSFRGNQPQHF
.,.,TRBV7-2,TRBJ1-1,TGTGCCAGCACCCCCCGACCCTCTGAAGCTTTCTTT,CASTPRPSEAFF
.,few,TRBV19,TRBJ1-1,TGTGCCAGTAGAATGGACACCGGCACTGAAGCTTTCTTT,CASRMDTGTEAFF
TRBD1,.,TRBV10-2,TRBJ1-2,TGCGCCAGCAGAGGGACAGAAGCTAACTATGGCTACACCTTC,CASRGTEANYGYTF
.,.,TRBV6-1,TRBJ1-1,TGTGCCAGCACCTCCGAGGGCGACGGCACTGAAGCTTTCTTT,CASTSEGDGTEAFF
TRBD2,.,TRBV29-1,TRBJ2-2,TGCAGCGTTGGGGTGGTCGGGGGGGCAATTGGCACCGGGGAGCTGTTTTTT,CSVGVVGGAIGTGELFF
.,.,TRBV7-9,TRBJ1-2,TGTGCCAGCAGCTTTACTACCTCCTATGGCTACACCTTC,CASSFTTSYGYTF
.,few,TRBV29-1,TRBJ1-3,TGCAGCGTTGAAGGACACTCTGGAAACACCATATATTTT,CSVEGHSGNTIYF
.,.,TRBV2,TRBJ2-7,TGTGCCAGCCGGGTGCAACCCTACGAGCAGTACTTC,CASRVQPYEQYF
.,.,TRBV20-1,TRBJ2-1,TGCAGTGCTACCCTCTCGGGGGTGTTCTTC,CSATLSGVFF
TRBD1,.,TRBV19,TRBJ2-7,TGTGCCAGTAGTGGGGACAGCTACGAGCAGTACTTC,CASSGDSYEQYF
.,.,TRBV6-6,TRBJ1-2,TGTGCCAGCAGTTACGACCTCCAGGGTTCTACGGGCTACACCTTC,CASSYDLQGSTGYTF
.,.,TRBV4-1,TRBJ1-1,TGCGCCAGCAGTTACGGTCCGGACACTGAAGCTTTCTTT,CASSYGPDTEAFF
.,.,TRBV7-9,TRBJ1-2,TGTGCCAGCAGCCCCCCCGGCATCTATGGCTACACCTTC,CASSPPGIYGYTF
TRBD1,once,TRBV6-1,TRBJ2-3,TGTGCCAGCAGTAGACAGGGTCCTAGCACAGATACGCAGTATTTT,CASSRQGPSTDTQYF
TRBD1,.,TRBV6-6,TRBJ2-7,TGTGCCAGCAGTTCGGGACAGGGGGCGAGTGAGCAGTACTTC,CASSSGQGASEQYF
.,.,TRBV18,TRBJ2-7,TGTGCCAGCTCACCACCAAGCTCCTACGAGCAGTACTTC,CASSPPSSYEQYF
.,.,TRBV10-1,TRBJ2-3,TGCGCCAGCAGATCTCAGGGCTCAGATACGCAGTATTTT,CASRSQGSDTQYF
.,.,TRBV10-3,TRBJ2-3,TGTGCCATCAGTGAGTCTAGAAGGGGAGATACGCAGTATTTT,CAISESRRGDTQYF
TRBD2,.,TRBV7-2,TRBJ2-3,TGTGCCAGCAGGATTAGCGGGGGCCCCGATACGCAGTATTTT,CASRISGGPDTQYF
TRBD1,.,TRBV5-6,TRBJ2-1,TGTGCCAGCAGCACGGGACAGTCCTACAATGAGCAGTTCTTC,CASSTGQSYNEQFF
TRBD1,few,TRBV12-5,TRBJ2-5,TGTGCTAGTGCTTCCCGGGACAGCGGACCCCACAAGACCCAGTACTTC,CASASRDSGPHKTQYF
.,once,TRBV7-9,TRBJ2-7,TGTGCCAGCAGCCACGATCAGGACAGCTACGAGCAGTACTTC,CASSHDQDSYEQYF
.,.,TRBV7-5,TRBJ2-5,TGTGCCAGAAGCTTAGATTCAGAACTAGCGGGGGGGCAAGAGACCCAGTACTTC,CARSLDSELAGGQETQYF
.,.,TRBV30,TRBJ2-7,TGTGCCTGGAGTGTAGGGGGGGGATTTCAGTTC,CAWSVGGGFQF
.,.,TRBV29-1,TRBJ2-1,TGCAGCGTTCAGGGTAGAACCTACAATGAGCAGTTCTTC,CSVQGRTYNEQFF
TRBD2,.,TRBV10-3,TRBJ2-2,TGTGCCATCACCCGAGGACTAGCGGGGGACACCGGGGAGCTGTTTTTT,CAITRGLAGDTGELFF
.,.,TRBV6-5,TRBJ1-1,TGTGCCAGCAGGAGAACAGGGAACACTGAAGCTTTCTTT,CASRRTGNTEAFF
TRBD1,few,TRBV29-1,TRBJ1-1,TGCAGCGCGACAGGGGGGGGCACTGAAGCTTTCTTT,CSATGGGTEAFF
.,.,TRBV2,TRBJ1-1,TGTGCCAGCAGTGAATACACTGAAGCTTTCTTT,CASSEYTEAFF
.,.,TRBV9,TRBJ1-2,TGTGCCAGCAGCGTATTCAGTGGAAACTATGGCTACACCTTC,CASSVFSGNYGYTF
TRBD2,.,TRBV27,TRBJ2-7,TGTGCCAGCGCGCGCGACCTTAGACTAGCGGGGGGATCGTACTACGAGCAGTACTTC,CASARDLRLAGGSYYEQYF
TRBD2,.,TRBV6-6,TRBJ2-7,TGTGCCAGCAGTTACTCCTCCAGCGGGGGCCTTGAGCAGTACTTC,CASSYSSSGGLEQYF
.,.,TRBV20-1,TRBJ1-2,TGCAGTGCTAGCCGGGGAGGGGGCTACACCTTC,CSASRGGGYTF
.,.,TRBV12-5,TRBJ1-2,TGTGCTAGTGGTAGGGACTATGGCTACACCTTC,CASGRDYGYTF
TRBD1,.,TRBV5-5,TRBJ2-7,TGTGCCAGCAGCTTGGTTCCAGGGGGCACTAAGGACGAGCAGTACTTC,CASSLVPGGTKDEQYF
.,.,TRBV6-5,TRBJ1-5,TGTGCCAGCAGGGACCCCAATCAGCCCCAGCATTTT,CASRDPNQPQHF
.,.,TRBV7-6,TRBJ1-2,TGTGCCAGCAGCCCCCGGGCAGATAACTATGGCTACACCTTC,CASSPRADNYGYTF
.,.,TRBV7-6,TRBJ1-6,TGTGCCAGCAGCTTAATAGGGGAAGGTTCACCCCTCCACTTT,CASSLIGEGSPLHF
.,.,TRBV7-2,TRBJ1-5,TGTGCCAGCAGCTTAGCAGGGAAGAACCAGCCCCAGCATTTT,CASSLAGKNQPQHF
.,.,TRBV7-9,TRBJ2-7,TGTGCCAGCAGCTCCACGCGCGGCAGCGAGACCTACGAGCAGTACTTC,CASSSTRGSETYEQYF
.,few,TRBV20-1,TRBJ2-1,TGCAGTGCGGACGGGTACAATGAGCAGTTCTTC,CSADGYNEQFF
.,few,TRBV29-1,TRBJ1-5,TGCAGCGTGGGCGTCGCGCCCCAGCATTTT,CSVGVAPQHF
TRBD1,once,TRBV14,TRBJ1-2,TGTGCCAGCAGCCAAGCCGACAGGGTTGACTATGGCTACACCTTC,CASSQADRVDYGYTF
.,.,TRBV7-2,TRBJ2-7,TGTGCCAGCAGCCGACAGGCGGGCCCCACCTACGAGCAGTACTTC,CASSRQAGPTYEQYF
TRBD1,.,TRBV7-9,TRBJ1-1,TGTGCCAGCAGCTCACCGGGACAGGGACCTGAAGCTTTCTTT,CASSSPGQGPEAFF
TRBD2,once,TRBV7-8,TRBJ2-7,TGTGCCAGCAGCGGCGAGCCCGGGGGGGAGCAGTACTTC,CASSGEPGGEQYF
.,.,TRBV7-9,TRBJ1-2,TGTGCCAGCAGTTCTCCTGGTTTAGGCTATGGCTACACCTTC,CASSSPGLGYGYTF
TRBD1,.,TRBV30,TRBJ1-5,TGTGCCTGGAGCAGGGACAGCGATCAGCCCCAGCATTTT,CAWSRDSDQPQHF
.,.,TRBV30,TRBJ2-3,TGTGCCTGGAGCGGCGGATCCACAGATACGCAGTATTTT,CAWSGGSTDTQYF
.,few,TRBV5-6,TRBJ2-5,TGTGCCAGCAGCCGGGACAAAGAGACCCAGTACTTC,CASSRDKETQYF
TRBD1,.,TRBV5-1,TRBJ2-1,TGCGCCAGCAGCTTACAGGGGTACAATGAGCAGTTCTTC,CASSLQGYNEQFF
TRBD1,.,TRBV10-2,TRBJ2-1,TGCGCCAGCAGACAGGACAGGGTTGGCAATGAGCAGTTCTTC,CASRQDRVGNEQFF
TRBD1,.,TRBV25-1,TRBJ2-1,TGTGCCAGCAGGAGTAAATGGACAGGGAAAAATGAGCAGTTCTTC,CASRSKWTGKNEQFF
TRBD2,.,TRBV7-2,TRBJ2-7,TGTGCCAGCGCCAGGACTAGCGGGGGGGCCTCCTACGAGCAGTACTTC,CASARTSGGASYEQYF
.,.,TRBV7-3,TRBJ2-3,TGTGCCAGCGGGGTGAGCACAGATACGCAGTATTTT,CASGVSTDTQYF
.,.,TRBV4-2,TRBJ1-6,TGTGCCAGCAGCCAAGAATTTGGTGTCAAAACTTCACCCCTCCACTTT,CASSQEFGVKTSPLHF
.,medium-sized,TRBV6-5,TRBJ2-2,TGTGCCAGCAGTTACATGAACTCAAACACCGGGGAGCTGTTTTTT,CASSYMNSNTGELFF